This TCR beta chain was captured in a study of blood T cell repertoires in COVID-19. Sequenced by immunoSEQ multiplex PCR; TCRdb stores in-frame clones only, minus some. The sample contains about 190,000 clones, around 84% of which appear only once. This clone was detected only a few times. The recovered donors of Cohort 3 showed two negative PCRs, clearance, or symptom resolution. Sequenced: PBMCs or T cells enriched from blood (not recorded which). The sequence derives from a woman in her thirties who had recovered from COVID-19.

The CDR3 spells CASSLVYGNTIYF. The CDR3 region has the DNA TGTGCCAGCAGTTTAGTATATGGAAACACCATATATTTT. The chain uses TRBV28 and TRBJ1-3; D is uncertain. Germline V lookup: CDR1 MDHEN, CDR2 SYDVKM. The CDR3 extends over 13 amino acids. V was cut by 2 bases and J by 3 bases, with 5 bases left in between.